The clone carrying this T cell receptor (beta chain) was seen only once. The antigen remains undetermined. This entry is derived from a study of cytomegalovirus exposure and HLA in healthy donors. The study, taken as a whole, reports: That first-cohort TCR clusters tended to co-occur in the 95 to 150 validation repertoires was found in a later analysis. The listing of 150 or so TCR beta chains classed them as cytomegalovirus-associated.

The assay was immunoSEQ multiplex PCR, and TCRdb's table has in-frame clones only and misses some. The repertoire holds about 160,000 clones, with 70% to 90% as singletons. Germline V gene lookup returns CDR1 MNHEY and CDR2 SVGAGI. The CDR3 has 16 amino acids. V was clipped by 0 bases and J by 1 base; unmatched bases: 5. This chain uses TRBV6-5 with TRBJ1-2, with 7 nucleotides matching TRBD1. This TCR was sampled from a woman aged 30 to 39 in good health and CMV-seronegative. The source material was PBMCs. This chain's CDR3 is CASSYSISGGNYGYTF. CDR3 in DNA: TGTGCCAGCAGTTACTCGATTTCAGGGGGTAACTATGGCTACACCTTC.